This T cell receptor (beta chain) was obtained from a study of T-cell reconstitution after alpha-beta-depleted transplantation in children. Study outcomes and limitations: The authors attributed T-cell counts and diversity one year after transplant mostly to newly produced T cells. Surviving recipient T cells and thymic progenitors underlay high day-60 TCRbeta diversity in some patients.

The length of the CDR3 is 17 residues. With V trimmed by 3 bases and J by 0 bases, 5 bases remained unmatched. Germline V CDR1 and CDR2: SQVTM, ANQGSEA. About this clonotype: Its antigen is unidentified.

This sample's TCRbeta library carried unique molecular identifier barcodes. TCRdb re-called the PCR reads with MiXCR, one entry per CDR3 protein. The sample includes about 580,000 distinct CDR3 sequences, under 30% seen only once; the top ten take roughly 13%. The V and J genes are TRBV29-1 and TRBJ2-2; 12 positions match TRBD2. The TCR was taken from a boy under three years old who had a stem cell transplant for acute myeloid leukemia, so the T cells may come from the graft donor. This specimen was PBMCs, mostly from graft donor cells, taken 360 days after TCRalphabeta/CD19-depleted stem cell transplant. Here the CDR3 reads CSVERTSGAANTGELFF. CDR3 sequence (DNA): TGCAGCGTTGAGAGGACTAGCGGGGCCGCGAACACCGGGGAGCTGTTTTTT.